This TCR beta chain was obtained from a study of T cell repertoires in cytomegalovirus infection. This clonotype has more than one count but fewer than ten. TCRdb passed the reads through MiXCR, listing each CDR3 protein once. This sample has 150,000 to 200,000 distinct CDR3 sequences, with 9.5% found just once. Trimming took off 6 bases at V and 8 bases at J, with 19 bases between the two ends. The length of the CDR3 is 14 residues. CDR1 is MDHEN and CDR2 is SYDVKM in the germline V gene. This clonotype originated in a human donor in good health (CMV status not recorded). Some clones in this sample may be carry-over from other donors' samples. The sequenced sample was PBMCs. The chain has TRBV28 and TRBJ1-2, with D tentatively TRBD1 (6 bases). CDR3 in amino acids: CASSPGGGAGGYTF. In DNA, the CDR3 is TGTGCCAGCAGCCCGGGGGGGGGCGCAGGGGGCTACACCTTC.